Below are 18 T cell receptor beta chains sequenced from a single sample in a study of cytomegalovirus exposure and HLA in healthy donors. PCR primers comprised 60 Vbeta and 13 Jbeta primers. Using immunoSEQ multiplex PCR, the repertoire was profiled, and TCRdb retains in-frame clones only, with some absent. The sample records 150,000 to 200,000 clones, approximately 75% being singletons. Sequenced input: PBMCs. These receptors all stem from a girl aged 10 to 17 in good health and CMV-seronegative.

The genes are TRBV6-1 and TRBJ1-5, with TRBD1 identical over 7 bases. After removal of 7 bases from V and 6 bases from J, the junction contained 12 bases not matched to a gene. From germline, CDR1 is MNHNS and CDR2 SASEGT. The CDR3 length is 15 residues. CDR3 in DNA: TGTGCCAGCATCACGACAGGGCGTCCGGGTCAGCCCCAGCATTTT. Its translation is CASITTGRPGQPQHF.

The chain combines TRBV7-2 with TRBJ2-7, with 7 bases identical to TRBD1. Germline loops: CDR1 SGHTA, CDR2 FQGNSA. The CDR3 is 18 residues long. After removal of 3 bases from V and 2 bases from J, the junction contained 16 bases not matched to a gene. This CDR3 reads CASSFGVLGTEAAYEQYF. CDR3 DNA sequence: TGTGCCAGCAGCTTCGGTGTTTTAGGGACAGAGGCTGCCTACGAGCAGTACTTC.

The CDR3 nucleotides read TGTGCCAGCAGCCCGACCCCCTCCAGGGGGATCTACAATGAGCAGTTCTTC. Protein product: CASSPTPSRGIYNEQFF. The rearrangement uses TRBV4-2 and TRBJ2-1; 7 bases are shared with TRBD1. CDR1 and CDR2 from the germline V gene are LGHNA and YNFKEQ. Trimming at V came to 4 bases and at J to 3 bases, leaving 12 bases not matched to a gene. The CDR3 length is 17 residues.

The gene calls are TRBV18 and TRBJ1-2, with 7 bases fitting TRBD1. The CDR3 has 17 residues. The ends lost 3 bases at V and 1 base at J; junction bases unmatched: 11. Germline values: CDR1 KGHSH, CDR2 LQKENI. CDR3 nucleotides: TGTGCCAGCTCACCTCAATTGGATGGGACAGTTAACTATGGCTACACCTTC. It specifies CASSPQLDGTVNYGYTF.

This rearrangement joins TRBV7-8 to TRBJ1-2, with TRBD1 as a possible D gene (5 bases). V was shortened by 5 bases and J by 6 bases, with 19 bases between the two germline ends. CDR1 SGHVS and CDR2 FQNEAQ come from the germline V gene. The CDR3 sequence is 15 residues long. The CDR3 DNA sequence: TGTGCCAGCAGCCCAGGGTGGGGCAGAGAACATGGCTACACCTTC. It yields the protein CASSPGWGREHGYTF. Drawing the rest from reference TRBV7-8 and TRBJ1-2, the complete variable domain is GAGVSQSPRYKVAKRGQDVALRCDPISGHVSLFWYQQALGQGPEFLTYFQNEAQLDKSGLPSDRFFAERPEGSVSTLKIQRTQQEDSAVYLCASSPGWGREHGYTFGSGTRLTVV.

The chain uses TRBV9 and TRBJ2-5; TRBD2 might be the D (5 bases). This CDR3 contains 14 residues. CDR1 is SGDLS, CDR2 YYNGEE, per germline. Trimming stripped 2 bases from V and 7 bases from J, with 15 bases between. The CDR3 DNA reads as TGTGCCAGCAGCGTCGTTAATTCCGAGGGGACCCAGTACTTC. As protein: CASSVVNSEGTQYF.

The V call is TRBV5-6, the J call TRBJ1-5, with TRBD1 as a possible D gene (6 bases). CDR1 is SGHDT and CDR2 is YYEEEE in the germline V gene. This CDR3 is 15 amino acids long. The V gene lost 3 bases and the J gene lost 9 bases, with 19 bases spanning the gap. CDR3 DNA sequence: TGTGCCAGCAGCTCCTTTTGGGACATCGTGGGGCCCCAGCATTTT. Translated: CASSSFWDIVGPQHF.

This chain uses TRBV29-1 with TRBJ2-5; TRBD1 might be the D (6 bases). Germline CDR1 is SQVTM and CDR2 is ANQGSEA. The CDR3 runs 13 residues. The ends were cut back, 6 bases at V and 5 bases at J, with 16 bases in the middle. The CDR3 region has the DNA TGCAGCGTGACAGGCGTTGAGTCGGAGACCCAGTACTTC. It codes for CSVTGVESETQYF.

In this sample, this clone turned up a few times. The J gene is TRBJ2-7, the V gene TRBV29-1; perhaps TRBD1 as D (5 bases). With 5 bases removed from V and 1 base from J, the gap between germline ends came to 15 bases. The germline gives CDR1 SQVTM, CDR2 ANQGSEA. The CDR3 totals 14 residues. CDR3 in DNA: TGCAGCGTTCGAAGGGGTGAAGTTTCCTACGAGCAGTACTTC. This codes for CSVRRGEVSYEQYF.

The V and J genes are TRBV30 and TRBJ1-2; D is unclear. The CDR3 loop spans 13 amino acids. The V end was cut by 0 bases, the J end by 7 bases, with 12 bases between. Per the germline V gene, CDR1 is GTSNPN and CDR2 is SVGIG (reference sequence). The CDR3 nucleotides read TGTGCCTGGAGTGTATCGTCGGAGAGTGGCTACACCTTC. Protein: CAWSVSSESGYTF.

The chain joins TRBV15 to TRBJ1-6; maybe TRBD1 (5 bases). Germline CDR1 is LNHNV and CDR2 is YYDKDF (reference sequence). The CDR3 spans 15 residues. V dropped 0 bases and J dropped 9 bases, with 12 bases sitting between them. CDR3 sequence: CATSRDREKRSPLHF. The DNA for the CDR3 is TGTGCCACCAGCAGAGACAGGGAAAAGCGTTCACCCCTCCACTTT.

DNA of the CDR3: TGTGCCAGCTCACCCGGGACACCTGAAGCTTTCTTT. Translated, it gives CASSPGTPEAFF. The V gene is TRBV18, the J gene TRBJ1-1, with TRBD1 as a possible D gene (6 bases). The CDR3 extends over 12 amino acids. V lost 3 bases, J lost 6 bases, and 8 bases lay in between. Germline V lookup: CDR1 KGHSH, CDR2 LQKENI.

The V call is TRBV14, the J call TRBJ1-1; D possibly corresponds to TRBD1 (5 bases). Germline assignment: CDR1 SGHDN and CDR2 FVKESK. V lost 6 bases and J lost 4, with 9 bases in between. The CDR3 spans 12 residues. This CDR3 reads CASRRTSTEAFF. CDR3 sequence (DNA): TGTGCCAGCAGACGGACAAGCACTGAAGCTTTCTTT.

This CDR3 is CASSQVGRGLGANYGYTF. In DNA form, the CDR3 reads TGCGCCAGCAGCCAAGTCGGCAGGGGGCTTGGAGCTAACTATGGCTACACCTTC. J is TRBJ1-2 and V is TRBV4-1; 8 bases map to TRBD1. This CDR3 comprises 18 residues. Germline V gene sequence: CDR1 MGHRA, CDR2 YSYEKL. The J segment lost 0 bases and the V segment lost 1 base, leaving 10 bases of the junction unmatched.

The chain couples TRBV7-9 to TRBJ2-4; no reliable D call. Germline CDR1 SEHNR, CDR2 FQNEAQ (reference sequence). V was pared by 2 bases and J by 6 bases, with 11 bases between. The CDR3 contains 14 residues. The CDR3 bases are TGTGCCAGCAGCTTACAGGCCGTCGGAAACATTCAGTACTTC. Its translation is CASSLQAVGNIQYF.

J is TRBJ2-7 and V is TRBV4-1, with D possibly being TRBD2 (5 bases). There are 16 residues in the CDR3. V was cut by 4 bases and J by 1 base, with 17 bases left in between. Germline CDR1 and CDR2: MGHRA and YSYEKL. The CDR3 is CASSPGFLTSSYEQYF. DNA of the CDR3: TGCGCCAGCAGCCCGGGGTTCCTTACTAGTTCCTACGAGCAGTACTTC.

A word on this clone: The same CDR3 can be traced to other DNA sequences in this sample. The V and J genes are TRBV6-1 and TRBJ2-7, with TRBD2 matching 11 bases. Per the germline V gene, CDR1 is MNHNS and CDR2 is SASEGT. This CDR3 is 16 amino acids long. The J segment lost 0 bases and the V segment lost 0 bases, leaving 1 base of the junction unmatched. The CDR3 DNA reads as TGTGCCAGCAGTGAAGCTAGCGGGGGGGGCTCCTACGAGCAGTACTTC. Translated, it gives CASSEASGGGSYEQYF.

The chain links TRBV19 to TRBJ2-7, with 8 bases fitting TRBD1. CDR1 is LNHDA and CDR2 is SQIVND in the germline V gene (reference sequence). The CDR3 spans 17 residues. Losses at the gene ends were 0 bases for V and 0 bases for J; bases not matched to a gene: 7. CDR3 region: CASSIEGAGTGSYEQYF. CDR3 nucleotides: TGTGCCAGTAGTATAGAAGGGGCCGGGACAGGCTCCTACGAGCAGTACTTC.